This TCR beta chain was obtained from a study of shared T cell receptors in the human thymus. Assay: immunoSEQ multiplex PCR; the TCRdb copy retains only in-frame clones and omits some. The sample contains 450,000 to 650,000 clones, approximately 78% of which appear only once. The V gene end was trimmed by 4 bases and the J gene end by 1 base; junction bases not matched to a gene: 3. The CDR3 spans 15 residues. Per the germline V gene, CDR1 is LNHDA and CDR2 is SQIVND (reference sequence). The same sample was also used in a study of human thymus T cells.

The sample consisted of thymocytes. This receptor was taken from a boy less than two years old with a congenital heart defect. V gene TRBV19 combines with J gene TRBJ2-2; 7 bases align to TRBD2. The CDR3 sequence: CASSSPSGNTGELFF. CDR3 DNA: TGTGCCAGTAGTAGCCCTAGCGGGAACACCGGGGAGCTGTTTTTT.